This TCR beta chain comes out of a study of control samples from healthy donors and cancer patients. Losses at the gene ends were 4 bases for V and 4 bases for J; bases not matched to a gene: 12. Germline CDR1 is MGHRA and CDR2 is YSYEKL. The CDR3 length is 17 residues. Data came from immunoSEQ multiplex PCR; TCRdb stores just in-frame clones and leaves some out. The data show 110,000 to 150,000 clones, with under 90% seen just once and more than 4% held by the top ten. The rearrangement links TRBV4-1 to TRBJ2-1, with 8 bases matching TRBD2. The clonotype comes from a man aged 30 to 45 in good health. Sequenced sample: blood. This CDR3 reads CASSRKPGGRSYNEQFF. CDR3 nucleotide sequence: TGCGCCAGCAGCCGCAAGCCGGGCGGGAGGTCTTACAATGAGCAGTTCTTC.